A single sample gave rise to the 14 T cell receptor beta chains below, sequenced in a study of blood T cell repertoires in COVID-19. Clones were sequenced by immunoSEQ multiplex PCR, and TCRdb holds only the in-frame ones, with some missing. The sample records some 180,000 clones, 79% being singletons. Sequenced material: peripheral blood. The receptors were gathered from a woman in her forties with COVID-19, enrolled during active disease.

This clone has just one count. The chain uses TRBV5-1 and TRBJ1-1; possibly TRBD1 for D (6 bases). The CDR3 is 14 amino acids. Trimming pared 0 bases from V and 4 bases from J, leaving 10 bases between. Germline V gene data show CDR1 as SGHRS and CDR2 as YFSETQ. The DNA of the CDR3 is TGCGCCAGCAGCTTGGACCCAGGGGTCACTGAAGCTTTCTTT. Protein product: CASSLDPGVTEAFF. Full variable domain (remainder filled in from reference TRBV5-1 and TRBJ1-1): KAGVTQTPRYLIKTRGQQVTLSCSPISGHRSVSWYQQTPGQGLQFLFEYFSETQRNKGNFPGRFSGRQFSNSRSEMNVSTLELGDSALYLCASSLDPGVTEAFFGQGTRLTVV.

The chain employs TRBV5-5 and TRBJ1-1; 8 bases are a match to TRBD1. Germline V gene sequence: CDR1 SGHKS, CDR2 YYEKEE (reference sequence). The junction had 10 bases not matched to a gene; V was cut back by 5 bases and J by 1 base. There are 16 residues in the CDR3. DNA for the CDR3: TGTGCCAGCAGTTTCACGACAGGGGTGGGGAACACTGAAGCTTTCTTT. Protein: CASSFTTGVGNTEAFF.

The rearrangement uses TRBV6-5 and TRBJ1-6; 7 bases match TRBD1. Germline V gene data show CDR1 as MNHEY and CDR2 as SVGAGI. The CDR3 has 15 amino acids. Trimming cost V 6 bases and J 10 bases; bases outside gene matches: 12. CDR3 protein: CASSSGSGGVSPLHF. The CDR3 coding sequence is TGTGCCAGCAGCAGCGGGTCAGGGGGTGTCTCACCCCTCCACTTT.

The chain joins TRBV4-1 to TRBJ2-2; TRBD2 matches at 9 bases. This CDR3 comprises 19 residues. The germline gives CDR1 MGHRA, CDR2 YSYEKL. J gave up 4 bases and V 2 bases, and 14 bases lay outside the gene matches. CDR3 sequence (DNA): TGCGCCAGCAGCCAACCGACGGGGGCCAGCGGGGGGTTCACCGGGGAGCTGTTTTTT. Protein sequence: CASSQPTGASGGFTGELFF.

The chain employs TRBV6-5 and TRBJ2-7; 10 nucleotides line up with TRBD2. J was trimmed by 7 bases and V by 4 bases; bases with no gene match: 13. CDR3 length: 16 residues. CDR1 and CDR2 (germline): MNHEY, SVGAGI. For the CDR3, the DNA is TGTGCCAGCAGTTTAGAAGCGGGAGGGCCTTGGGGGGAGCAGTACTTC. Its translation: CASSLEAGGPWGEQYF.

The CDR3 here is CASSLGGFEAFF. CDR3 DNA: TGCGCCAGCAGCTTAGGAGGCTTCGAAGCTTTCTTT. The chain recombines TRBV5-1 with TRBJ1-1; D ambiguous. CDR3 length equals 12 residues. V lost 2 bases and J lost 8, with 10 bases in between. Germline assignment: CDR1 SGHRS and CDR2 YFSETQ.

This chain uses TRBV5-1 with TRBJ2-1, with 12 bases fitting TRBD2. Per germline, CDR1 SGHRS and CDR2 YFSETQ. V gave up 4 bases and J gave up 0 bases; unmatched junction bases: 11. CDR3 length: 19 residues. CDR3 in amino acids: CASSRRLAGATTSYNEQFF. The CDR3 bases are TGCGCCAGCAGCCGGAGACTAGCGGGGGCCACAACCTCCTACAATGAGCAGTTCTTC.

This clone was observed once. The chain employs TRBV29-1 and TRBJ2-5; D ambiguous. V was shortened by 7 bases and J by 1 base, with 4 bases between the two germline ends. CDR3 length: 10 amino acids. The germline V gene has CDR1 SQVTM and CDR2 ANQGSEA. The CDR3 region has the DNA TGCAGCGGGCTCCAAGAGACCCAGTACTTC. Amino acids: CSGLQETQYF.

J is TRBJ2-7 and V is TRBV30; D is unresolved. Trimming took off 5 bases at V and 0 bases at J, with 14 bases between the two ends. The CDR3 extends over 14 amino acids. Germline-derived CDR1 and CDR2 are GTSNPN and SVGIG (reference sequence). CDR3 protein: CAWGVGGSSYEQYF. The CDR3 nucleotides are TGTGCCTGGGGGGTCGGCGGATCCTCCTACGAGCAGTACTTC.

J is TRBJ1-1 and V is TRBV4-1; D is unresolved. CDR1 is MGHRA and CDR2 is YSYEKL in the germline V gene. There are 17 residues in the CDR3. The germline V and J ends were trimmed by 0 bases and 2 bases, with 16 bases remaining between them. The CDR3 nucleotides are TGCGCCAGCAGCCAAGATGAGGGAAGGCTTGCCAACACTGAAGCTTTCTTT. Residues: CASSQDEGRLANTEAFF.

The CDR3 is CASSPSGGTVTQYF. CDR3 nucleotides: TGTGCCAGCAGCCCTAGCGGGGGAACGGTGACCCAGTACTTC. The chain joins TRBV7-2 to TRBJ2-5; 10 nucleotides align to TRBD2. The CDR3 runs to 14 residues. Germline values: CDR1 SGHTA, CDR2 FQGNSA. With V trimmed by 5 bases and J by 7 bases, 7 bases remained unmatched.

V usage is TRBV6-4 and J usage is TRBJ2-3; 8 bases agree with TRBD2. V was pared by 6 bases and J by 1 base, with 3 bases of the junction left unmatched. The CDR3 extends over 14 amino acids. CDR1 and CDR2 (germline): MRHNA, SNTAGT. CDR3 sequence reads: CASRKTSGTDTQYF. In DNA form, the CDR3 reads TGTGCCAGCAGGAAGACTAGCGGCACAGATACGCAGTATTTT.

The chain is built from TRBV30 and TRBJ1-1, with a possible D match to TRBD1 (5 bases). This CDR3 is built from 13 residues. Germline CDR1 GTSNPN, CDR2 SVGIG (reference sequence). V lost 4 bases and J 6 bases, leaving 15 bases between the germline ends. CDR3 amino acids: CAWTKPGGAEAFF. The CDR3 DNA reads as TGTGCCTGGACTAAACCGGGGGGGGCTGAAGCTTTCTTT.

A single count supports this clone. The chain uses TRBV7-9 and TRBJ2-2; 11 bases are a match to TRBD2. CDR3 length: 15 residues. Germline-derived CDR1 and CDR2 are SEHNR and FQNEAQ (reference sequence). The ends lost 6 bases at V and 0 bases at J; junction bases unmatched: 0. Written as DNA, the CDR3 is TGTGCCAGCAGACTAGCGGGGGCGAACACCGGGGAGCTGTTTTTT. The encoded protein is CASRLAGANTGELFF. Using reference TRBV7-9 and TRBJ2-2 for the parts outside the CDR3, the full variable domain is DTGVSQNPRHKITKRGQNVTFRCDPISEHNRLYWYRQTLGQGPEFLTYFQNEAQLEKSRLLSDRFSAERPKGSFSTLEIQRTEQGDSAMYLCASRLAGANTGELFFGEGSRLTVL.